This T cell receptor beta chain was retrieved from a study of CD8+ T cells in alopecia areata. General study results and limits: Among the top 100, expanded CD8+ clones, as well as scalp clonality, were significantly decreased by tofacitinib.

The germline CDR1 and CDR2 sequences are SGHDN and FVKESK. With V trimmed by 5 bases and J by 0 bases, 5 bases remained unmatched. The CDR3 runs 16 residues. After isolation, RNA underwent reverse transcription to generate cDNA as the sequencing template. Profiled with immunoSEQ multiplex PCR; TCRdb holds only in-frame clones, not every one. The table records under 250,000 clones, approximately 57% of them present only once. On this clone itself: Its specificity is unknown.

Described treatment: oral pan-JAK inhibitor, 5-10 mg twice daily. Punch biopsies of lesional scalp, plus peripheral blood, were taken from alopecia areata patients. V is TRBV14 and J is TRBJ2-2; 8 bases map to TRBD2. The starting material was CD4+ T cells sorted from blood, obtained at week 4, from a patient treated with tofacitinib. This receptor was taken from a human donor with alopecia areata. CDR3 bases: TGTGCCAGCAGCGTCGGGACTAGTCCGAACACCGGGGAGCTGTTTTTT. The encoded protein is CASSVGTSPNTGELFF. The full variable domain, rest sourced from reference TRBV14 and TRBJ2-2, is EAGVTQFPSHSVIEKGQTVTLRCDPISGHDNLYWYRRVMGKEIKFLLHFVKESKQDESGMPNNRFLAERTGGTYSTLKVQPAELEDSGVYFCASSVGTSPNTGELFFGEGSRLTVL.